The 29 T cell receptor beta chains in this list originate from one sample, sequenced in a study of human T cells and chemical hapten exposure. TCRdb reprocessed the RACE reads with MiXCR, giving one entry per CDR3 protein. This table has around 260,000 distinct CDR3 sequences, 7.5% to 10% appearing once. Time point defined: pre-sensitization, week 0. Treatment given: therapeutic diphenylcyclopropenone sensitization with weekly scalp DPC. The sample was whole blood, taken in connection with sensitization to the hapten diphenylcyclopropenone (DPC). The origin of the receptors is a woman aged 35 to 49 with alopecia areata. Some clones in this sample may be carry-over from other donors' samples.

In its sample, this clonotype was seen a few times. The chain carries TRBV27 and TRBJ1-2; 8 nucleotides line up with TRBD1. With V trimmed by 7 bases and J by 7 bases, 11 bases remained unmatched. CDR1 and CDR2 from the germline V gene are MNHEY and SMNVEV (reference sequence). The CDR3 is made up of 14 amino acids. The CDR3 region is CASKKQQGDAGYTF. The CDR3 DNA reads as TGTGCCAGCAAAAAACAACAGGGGGATGCTGGCTACACCTTC.

This clonotype was counted a few times. The rearrangement joins TRBV29-1 to TRBJ1-1; 10 bases fit TRBD1. The CDR3 contains 14 residues. Germline V CDR1 and CDR2: SQVTM, ANQGSEA. With V trimmed by 0 bases and J by 5 bases, 3 bases remained unmatched. The CDR3 DNA reads TGCAGCGTTGAAGAACGGGACAGGGGTACTGAAGCTTTCTTT. Protein sequence: CSVEERDRGTEAFF.

The J gene is TRBJ2-7, the V gene TRBV5-1, with TRBD2 matching 7 bases. CDR1 is SGHRS and CDR2 is YFSETQ in the germline V gene. Trimming cost V 0 bases and J 6 bases; bases outside gene matches: 6. CDR3 length equals 14 residues. CDR3 region: CASSLAPPGGEQYF. Here the CDR3 DNA reads TGCGCCAGCAGCTTGGCCCCCCCGGGGGGCGAGCAGTACTTC.

This clonotype was observed a handful of times. The J gene is TRBJ1-2, the V gene TRBV27, with 11 bases aligning to TRBD1. J was trimmed by 6 bases and V by 4 bases; bases with no gene match: 7. CDR3 length: 15 residues. The germline CDR1 and CDR2 sequences are MNHEY and SMNVEV (reference sequence). This chain's CDR3 is CASSSWTGGADGYTF. Here the CDR3 DNA reads TGTGCCAGCAGTTCATGGACAGGGGGCGCAGATGGCTACACCTTC.

The CDR3 loop is CASSQEESGPNTGELFF. The CDR3 DNA is TGCGCCAGCAGCCAAGAGGAAAGCGGGCCGAACACCGGGGAGCTGTTTTTT. This chain uses TRBV4-1 with TRBJ2-2, with a weak D call TRBD2 (6 bases). The ends were cut back, 0 bases at V and 0 bases at J, with 11 bases in the middle. The CDR3 has 17 amino acids. In germline, CDR1 is MGHRA, CDR2 YSYEKL.

The rearrangement uses TRBV9 and TRBJ1-5, with D unclear. Germline V lookup: CDR1 SGDLS, CDR2 YYNGEE. The CDR3 sequence is 15 residues long. V gave up 3 bases and J gave up 5 bases, with 15 bases separating them. The chain's CDR3 is CASSETPDGYQPQHF. The CDR3 nucleotides are TGTGCCAGCAGCGAAACCCCAGACGGGTATCAGCCCCAGCATTTT.

This clonotype appeared many times. J is TRBJ2-2 and V is TRBV28; 8 bases match TRBD1. J gave up 3 bases and V 3 bases, and 6 bases lay outside the gene matches. The CDR3 contains 16 residues. Germline CDR1 MDHEN, CDR2 SYDVKM. Written as DNA, the CDR3 is TGTGCCAGCAGTTTTGAGAGGACAGGGTACACCGGGGAGCTGTTTTTT. This sequence encodes CASSFERTGYTGELFF.

The chain recombines TRBV15 with TRBJ2-1; 10 positions agree with TRBD2. The CDR3 contains 14 residues. Germline values: CDR1 LNHNV, CDR2 YYDKDF (reference sequence). The junction had 7 bases not matched to a gene; V was cut back by 6 bases and J by 8 bases. As DNA, the CDR3 is TGTGCCACCAGTACAGCGGGAGGGCCGGATGAGCAGTTCTTC. This gives the protein CATSTAGGPDEQFF.

This clonotype was seen only a few times. The V and J genes are TRBV12-3 or TRBV12-4 and TRBJ2-2, with 9 nucleotides matching TRBD2. Losses at the gene ends were 3 bases for V and 6 bases for J; bases not matched to a gene: 8. The CDR3 loop spans 16 amino acids. CDR3 loop: CASSFSGGRAPGELFF. The DNA for the CDR3 is TGTGCCAGCAGTTTTTCGGGCGGGAGGGCCCCCGGGGAGCTGTTTTTT.

The chain carries TRBV10-3 and TRBJ1-2; TRBD1 is a possible D gene (6 bases). The CDR3 is made up of 14 amino acids. Trimming took 7 bases from V and 4 from J, leaving 16 bases between them. Germline CDR1 ENHRY, CDR2 SYGVKD. The CDR3 spells CAITGQPGSYGYTF. As DNA, the CDR3 is TGTGCCATCACTGGACAGCCGGGGAGCTATGGCTACACCTTC.

In its sample, this clonotype was seen many times. This chain joins TRBV20-1 and TRBJ2-1, with D perhaps TRBD2 (5 bases). Germline V gives CDR1 DFQATT, CDR2 SNEGSKA (reference sequence). The CDR3 is 12 residues long. Trimming removed 3 bases from V and 5 bases from J, with 8 bases in between. The CDR3 here is CSARRLHNEQFF. The CDR3 DNA follows: TGCAGTGCTAGGCGACTACACAATGAGCAGTTCTTC.

This clonotype was counted at least ten times. The CDR3 region is CASKVGLPPTDTQYF. CDR3 DNA sequence: TGTGCCAGCAAAGTCGGGCTACCCCCCACAGATACGCAGTATTTT. The rearrangement joins TRBV5-6 to TRBJ2-3; D gene uncertain. The germline V gene has CDR1 SGHDT and CDR2 YYEEEE. With 6 bases removed from V and 2 bases from J, the gap between germline ends came to 16 bases. The CDR3 consists of 15 residues.

This clonotype was observed a handful of times. The chain carries TRBV12-3 or TRBV12-4 and TRBJ2-7, with D possibly being TRBD2 (5 bases). V was trimmed by 6 bases and J by 5 bases, leaving 17 bases between them. The CDR3 totals 14 residues. CDR3 protein: CASSRFRGTHEQYF. In DNA form, the CDR3 reads TGTGCCAGCAGCCGTTTCCGGGGTACCCACGAGCAGTACTTC.

The gene calls are TRBV6-2 or TRBV6-3 and TRBJ2-1; TRBD2 matches 9 bases. The CDR3 length is 15 residues. J gave up 9 bases and V 0 bases, and 6 bases lay outside the gene matches. Germline loops: CDR1 MNHEY, CDR2 SVGEGT. For the CDR3, the DNA is TGTGCCAGCAGTTACTCCTCTAGCGGGACTGCTGAGCAGTTCTTC. Its translation is CASSYSSSGTAEQFF.

This clonotype was recorded at least ten times. The V call is TRBV9, the J call TRBJ2-5; 7 bases match TRBD1. CDR1 and CDR2 (germline): SGDLS, YYNGEE. The CDR3 spans 16 residues. V lost 4 bases, J lost 2 bases, and 11 bases stayed unmatched. The CDR3, as DNA: TGTGCCAGCAGCCTAGGATCGACAGGGAGTCAAGAGACCCAGTACTTC. This sequence encodes CASSLGSTGSQETQYF. The entire variable domain, with the rest obtained from reference TRBV9 and TRBJ2-5, is as follows: DSGVTQTPKHLITATGQRVTLRCSPRSGDLSVYWYQQSLDQGLQFLIQYYNGEERAKGNILERFSAQQFPDLHSELNLSSLELGDSALYFCASSLGSTGSQETQYFGPGTRLLVL.

The gene calls are TRBV5-1 and TRBJ2-5; TRBD2 matches at 12 bases. The germline gives CDR1 SGHRS, CDR2 YFSETQ. V trimming: 0 bases; J trimming: 5 bases; junction bases outside the gene matches: 5. This CDR3 region has 16 residues. The CDR3: CASSLESLAGGETQYF. CDR3 coding DNA: TGCGCCAGCAGCTTGGAGTCGCTAGCGGGAGGGGAGACCCAGTACTTC.

This clonotype showed up just a few times. The chain carries TRBV7-2 and TRBJ2-2; a possible D gene is TRBD2 (5 bases). Germline CDR1 reads SGHTA; CDR2 reads FQGNSA. V was clipped by 3 bases and J by 6 bases, with 8 bases between them. The CDR3 contains 13 residues. The DNA for the CDR3 is TGTGCCAGCAGCTTCACTAGTCCCGGGGAGCTGTTTTTT. Translating gives CASSFTSPGELFF.

This clonotype was observed a handful of times. V gene TRBV4-2 combines with J gene TRBJ2-7, with D tentatively TRBD1 or TRBD2 (5 bases each). Germline V CDR1 and CDR2: LGHNA, YNFKEQ. Trimming cost V 4 bases and J 2 bases, with 21 bases left between them. The CDR3 has 17 amino acids. DNA of the CDR3: TGTGCCAGCAGCCCCCTCATTCGGGGACGGAGACCCTACGAGCAGTACTTC. This codes for CASSPLIRGRRPYEQYF.

The gene calls are TRBV7-2 and TRBJ2-3, with TRBD2 identical over 9 bases. V lost 5 bases to trimming and J lost 3 bases; unmatched junction nucleotides: 12. Germline assignment: CDR1 SGHTA and CDR2 FQGNSA. CDR3 length: 17 residues. The CDR3 region is CASSTGGAGGRTDTQYF. The CDR3 DNA is TGTGCCAGCAGCACAGGCGGGGCGGGAGGGAGAACAGATACGCAGTATTTT.

In its sample, this clonotype was seen a few times. The CDR3 sequence: CASSQKGTSGVPETQYF. CDR3 nucleotide sequence: TGTGCCAGCAGCCAAAAGGGTACTAGCGGAGTTCCAGAGACCCAGTACTTC. V is TRBV7-3 and J is TRBJ2-5; 8 bases are shared with TRBD2. CDR3 length: 17 amino acids. V lost 5 bases, J lost 4 bases, and 15 bases stayed unmatched. CDR1 is SGHTA, CDR2 FQGTGA, per germline.

This clonotype was recorded many times. The CDR3 protein is CSAAGTAYNEQFF. CDR3 DNA sequence: TGCAGTGCGGCCGGGACAGCTTACAATGAGCAGTTCTTC. V and J are TRBV20-1 and TRBJ2-1; 7 nucleotides line up with TRBD1. V dropped 6 bases and J dropped 4; count of bases not matched to a gene: 6. Germline V CDR1 and CDR2: DFQATT, SNEGSKA (reference sequence). There are 13 residues in the CDR3.

In this sample, this clonotype turned up a few times. The chain employs TRBV5-1 and TRBJ2-3; D gene ambiguous. Germline V gene data show CDR1 as SGHRS and CDR2 as YFSETQ. The V and J ends lost 1 base and 2 bases respectively, with 8 bases between them. The CDR3 covers 14 residues. The DNA of the CDR3 is TGCGCCAGCAGCTTGTTGGGCGACACAGATACGCAGTATTTT. Protein sequence: CASSLLGDTDTQYF.

The chain recombines TRBV28 with TRBJ1-1, with D tentatively TRBD1 (5 bases). Germline CDR1 MDHEN, CDR2 SYDVKM. CDR3 size: 15 residues. Trimming removed 5 bases at V and 4 bases at J, with 17 bases between. CDR3 residues: CASSPTLGGGTEAFF. The CDR3 bases are TGTGCCAGCAGTCCCACCCTCGGGGGTGGCACTGAAGCTTTCTTT.

V gene TRBV11-2 combines with J gene TRBJ1-2; a possible D gene is TRBD1 (5 bases). The V and J ends lost 5 bases and 4 bases respectively, with 11 bases between them. The CDR3 runs 13 residues. Germline values: CDR1 SGHAT, CDR2 FQNNGV. The CDR3 nucleotides are TGTGCCAGCAGCCGGGACGCCGCCTATGGCTACACCTTC. This gives the protein CASSRDAAYGYTF.

The genes are TRBV29-1 and TRBJ1-4; D possibly corresponds to TRBD1 (6 bases). The CDR3 loop spans 13 amino acids. CDR1 is SQVTM, CDR2 ANQGSEA, per germline. The ends were cut back, 5 bases at V and 3 bases at J, with 10 bases in the middle. The CDR3 is CSVLPGANEKLFF. The CDR3 DNA follows: TGCAGCGTTCTCCCAGGGGCTAATGAAAAACTGTTTTTT.

The table lists this clonotype with many counts. This sequence joins TRBV3-1 and TRBJ1-3; D not resolved. In germline, CDR1 is LGHDT, CDR2 YNNKEL (reference sequence). CDR3 size: 14 residues. Trimming shortened V by 1 base and J by 4 bases, and 8 bases separated the two germline ends. CDR3 nucleotides: TGTGCCAGCAGCCAAGGACAAGCCGGAAACACCATATATTTT. It yields the protein CASSQGQAGNTIYF.

This clonotype was found a few times. The rearrangement joins TRBV5-1 to TRBJ2-2, with unresolved D. The CDR3 extends over 13 amino acids. Germline CDR1 is SGHRS and CDR2 is YFSETQ. The V gene lost 4 bases and the J gene lost 7 bases, with 11 bases spanning the gap. The CDR3 DNA reads TGCGCCAGCAGCCAGCAAATCAGCGGGGAGCTGTTTTTT. It encodes CASSQQISGELFF.

As to this clonotype: The junction does not match germline at one end; this may be a read error. The genes are TRBV27 and TRBJ2-7; no reliable D call. CDR1 and CDR2 from the germline V gene are MNHEY and SMNVEV (reference sequence). The CDR3 runs to 13 residues. The CDR3 here is CVSSLFGSHEQYF. The CDR3 bases are TGTGTCAGCAGTTTATTTGGCAGCCACGAGCAGTACTTC.

This clonotype came up many times. This chain connects TRBV4-1 to TRBJ2-6, with TRBD1 identical over 7 bases. The V and J ends lost 0 bases and 4 bases, in that order; junction bases with no gene match: 9. The CDR3 loop spans 18 amino acids. The germline V gene encodes CDR1 MGHRA and CDR2 YSYEKL. Here the CDR3 reads CASSQDAQGKRGANVLTF. The CDR3, as DNA: TGCGCCAGCAGCCAAGATGCACAGGGGAAAAGGGGGGCCAACGTCCTGACTTTC.